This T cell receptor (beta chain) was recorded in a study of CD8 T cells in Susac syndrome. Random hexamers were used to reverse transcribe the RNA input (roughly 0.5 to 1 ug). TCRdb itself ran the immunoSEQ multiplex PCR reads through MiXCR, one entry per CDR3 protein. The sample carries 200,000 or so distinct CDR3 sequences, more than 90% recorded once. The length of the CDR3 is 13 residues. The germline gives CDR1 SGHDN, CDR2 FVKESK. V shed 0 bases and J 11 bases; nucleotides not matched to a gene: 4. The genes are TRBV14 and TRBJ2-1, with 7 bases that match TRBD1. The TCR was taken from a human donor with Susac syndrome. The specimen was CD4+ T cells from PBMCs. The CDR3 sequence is CASSQEQGRKQFF. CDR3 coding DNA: TGTGCCAGCAGCCAAGAACAGGGGCGGAAGCAGTTCTTC.